One and the same sample provided the 27 T cell receptor beta chains below, sequenced in a study of response to subunit inactivated influenza vaccine. One entry per CDR3 protein results from TCRdb running MiXCR on the RT-PCR reads. The sample gives 150,000 to 200,000 distinct CDR3 sequences, 11% of which show up once; 12% is in the top ten. Specimen: non-naive T cells sorted from PBMCs, collected 40 to 50 days after vaccination. The receptors were sampled from a man in his forties or fifties who received an inactivated influenza vaccine.

This clonotype was counted many times. The chain combines TRBV19 with TRBJ2-7; D call uncertain. This CDR3 contains 15 residues. The germline gives CDR1 LNHDA, CDR2 SQIVND (reference sequence). Trimming took 6 bases from V and 4 from J, leaving 19 bases between them. CDR3 in DNA: TGTGCCAGTAGCCCCGAGATGGGTAGCAGTTACGAGCAGTACTTC. Translating gives CASSPEMGSSYEQYF. The variable domain in full, completed from reference TRBV19 and TRBJ2-7, reads DGGITQSPKYLFRKEGQNVTLSCEQNLNHDAMYWYRQDPGQGLRLIYYSQIVNDFQKGDIAEGYSVSREKKESFPLTVTSAQKNPTAFYLCASSPEMGSSYEQYFGPGTRLTVT.

This clonotype turned up a few times. The gene calls are TRBV28 and TRBJ1-2; 7 bases agree with TRBD1. V was pared by 6 bases and J by 4 bases, with 8 bases of the junction left unmatched. CDR1 and CDR2 from the germline V gene are MDHEN and SYDVKM. CDR3 length: 14 residues. The CDR3 region is CASSRSQGSYGYTF. The DNA of the CDR3 is TGTGCCAGCAGCCGATCACAGGGGTCCTATGGCTACACCTTC.

The chain's CDR3 is CATHGISSYEQYF. The CDR3, as DNA: TGTGCCACCCACGGGATTAGCTCCTACGAGCAGTACTTC. The chain uses TRBV27 and TRBJ2-7, with a weak D call TRBD2 (5 bases). Trimming shortened V by 10 bases and J by 0 bases, and 13 bases separated the two germline ends. The CDR3 has 13 residues. Germline CDR1 and CDR2: MNHEY and SMNVEV (reference sequence).

The chain couples TRBV20-1 to TRBJ1-1; D perhaps matches TRBD1 (5 bases). The CDR3 is 13 residues long. Germline CDR1 and CDR2: DFQATT and SNEGSKA (reference sequence). Trimming took 6 bases from V and 4 from J, leaving 15 bases between them. The DNA of the CDR3 is TGCAGTGCACCAGGGTTCGTCGGCACTGAAGCTTTCTTT. Translation gives CSAPGFVGTEAFF.

The V and J genes are TRBV5-4 and TRBJ1-2; no reliable D call. CDR1 is SGHNT and CDR2 is YYREEE in the germline V gene (reference sequence). The V and J ends lost 0 bases and 2 bases respectively, with 8 bases between them. The CDR3 consists of 14 residues. In nucleotides, the CDR3 is TGTGCCAGCAGCTTGGATGGGTTAAACTATGGCTACACCTTC. Translated, it gives CASSLDGLNYGYTF.

This clonotype was detected ten times or more. The chain uses TRBV9 and TRBJ2-7; TRBD2 agrees at 7 bases. Germline CDR1 SGDLS, CDR2 YYNGEE. CDR3 length: 13 residues. J was trimmed by 10 bases and V by 0 bases; bases with no gene match: 7. CDR3 region: CASSVAASGAQYF. Here the CDR3 DNA reads TGTGCCAGCAGCGTAGCTGCTAGCGGAGCCCAGTACTTC.

The chain recombines TRBV20-1 with TRBJ1-6; the match to TRBD1 covers 9 bases. CDR3 length: 15 amino acids. Trimming cost V 0 bases and J 7 bases; bases outside gene matches: 4. The germline V gene has CDR1 DFQATT and CDR2 SNEGSKA (reference sequence). CDR3 nucleotides: TGCAGTGCTAGAGAGGGACAGGGCAGAAATTCACCCCTCCACTTT. Its protein product is CSAREGQGRNSPLHF.

V usage is TRBV6-1 and J usage is TRBJ2-4; D assignment may be TRBD1 or TRBD2 (5 bases each). The CDR3 has 13 residues. Trimming cost V 4 bases and J 9 bases, with 13 bases left between them. Germline V CDR1 and CDR2: MNHNS, SASEGT. The CDR3 DNA reads as TGTGCCAGCAGTGGTTCCGTGGGGACCATTCAGTACTTC. Translated, it gives CASSGSVGTIQYF.

This clonotype was observed a handful of times. The CDR3 protein is CASSRQMNSYEQYF. The CDR3 DNA reads TGTGCCAGCAGCCGGCAGATGAACTCCTACGAGCAGTACTTC. The chain has TRBV3-1 and TRBJ2-7; D is undetermined. The V end was cut by 4 bases, the J end by 0 bases, with 10 bases between. CDR1 is LGHDT, CDR2 YNNKEL, per germline (reference sequence). The CDR3 sequence is 14 residues long.

This chain links TRBV18 with TRBJ2-7; 11 nucleotides line up with TRBD2. The CDR3 extends over 16 amino acids. Losses at the gene ends were 0 bases for V and 2 bases for J; bases not matched to a gene: 3. Germline V gene data show CDR1 as KGHSH and CDR2 as LQKENI. The CDR3 sequence: CASSPPGLADTYEQYF. The CDR3 DNA reads as TGTGCCAGCTCACCACCGGGACTAGCGGATACCTACGAGCAGTACTTC.

This clonotype was counted ten times or more. This chain links TRBV7-2 with TRBJ1-2; 9 nucleotides agree with TRBD1. Germline CDR1 reads SGHTA; CDR2 reads FQGNSA. CDR3 size: 14 residues. Trimming cost V 3 bases and J 6 bases; bases outside gene matches: 5. CDR3 DNA: TGTGCCAGCAGCTTCATAACAGGGGGCAATGGCTACACCTTC. Translated: CASSFITGGNGYTF.

V and J are TRBV6-1 and TRBJ2-1; TRBD1 aligns across 7 bases. Losses at the gene ends were 8 bases for V and 1 base for J; bases not matched to a gene: 11. Germline CDR1 is MNHNS and CDR2 is SASEGT. This CDR3 is 16 amino acids long. The CDR3: CASRRTGYPSYNEQFF. CDR3 DNA: TGTGCCAGCCGTCGGACAGGCTATCCGTCCTACAATGAGCAGTTCTTC.

The chain carries TRBV6-1 and TRBJ2-2, with D tentatively TRBD2 (6 bases). The germline V gene encodes CDR1 MNHNS and CDR2 SASEGT. With 8 bases removed from V and 0 bases from J, the gap between germline ends came to 13 bases. The CDR3 has 15 amino acids. CDR3 coding DNA: TGTGCCAGCCGGAGGAGGGGCGCGAACACCGGGGAGCTGTTTTTT. It codes for CASRRRGANTGELFF.

This rearrangement joins TRBV20-1 to TRBJ1-1; 8 bases are shared with TRBD1. V lost 5 bases and J lost 3; bases outside the gene matches: 8. Germline CDR1 DFQATT, CDR2 SNEGSKA (reference sequence). There are 14 residues in the CDR3. CDR3 loop: CSALKQGGDTEAFF. DNA for the CDR3: TGCAGTGCTTTAAAACAGGGGGGAGACACTGAAGCTTTCTTT.

This clonotype showed up many times. The chain carries TRBV3-1 and TRBJ2-7; D remains unclear. Per the germline V gene, CDR1 is LGHDT and CDR2 is YNNKEL (reference sequence). The V and J ends lost 0 bases and 0 bases respectively, with 12 bases between them. There are 16 residues in the CDR3. The CDR3 loop reads CASSQDPRLSSYEQYF. For the CDR3, the DNA is TGTGCCAGCAGCCAAGATCCCAGACTTTCCTCCTACGAGCAGTACTTC.

This clonotype occurred many times. The chain employs TRBV5-1 and TRBJ2-5; TRBD2 agrees at 10 bases. The V and J ends lost 3 bases and 7 bases, in that order; junction bases with no gene match: 12. The CDR3 totals 16 residues. CDR1 SGHRS and CDR2 YFSETQ come from the germline V gene. The DNA of the CDR3 is TGCGCCAGCAGCTCCGCTAGCGGGGGCCCAACGGGGACCCAGTACTTC. Protein: CASSSASGGPTGTQYF.

At least ten counts were recorded for this clonotype. V is TRBV5-5 and J is TRBJ2-3, with 8 nucleotides matching TRBD2. CDR1 and CDR2 from the germline V gene are SGHKS and YYEKEE (reference sequence). The CDR3 has 16 residues. V lost 4 bases to trimming and J lost 1 base; unmatched junction nucleotides: 8. CDR3 nucleotides: TGTGCCAGCAGCCCCCGGGTTAGCGGGGGCACAGATACGCAGTATTTT. Its protein is CASSPRVSGGTDTQYF. Based on the CDR3 plus reference TRBV5-5 and TRBJ2-3, the full variable domain is DAGVTQSPTHLIKTRGQQVTLRCSPISGHKSVSWYQQVLGQGPQFIFQYYEKEERGRGNFPDRFSARQFPNYSSELNVNALLLGDSALYLCASSPRVSGGTDTQYFGPGTRLTVL.

There are many counts of this clonotype. The rearrangement joins TRBV6-2 or TRBV6-3 to TRBJ2-1; D not certain. Germline V gene sequence: CDR1 MNHEY, CDR2 SVGEGT. V lost 8 bases to trimming and J lost 2 bases, with 7 bases between them. This CDR3 has 12 amino acids. CDR3 nucleotide sequence: TGTGCCAGCGGAGCAACCTACAATGAGCAGTTCTTC. Translating gives CASGATYNEQFF.

At least ten counts were recorded for this clonotype. This chain uses TRBV11-2 with TRBJ2-5; D uncertain. The V gene lost 1 base and the J gene lost 4 bases, with 7 bases spanning the gap. The CDR3 spans 13 residues. From germline, CDR1 is SGHAT and CDR2 FQNNGV. DNA of the CDR3: TGTGCCAGCAGCTTAGTGGGCAGAGAGACCCAGTACTTC. It codes for CASSLVGRETQYF.

This clonotype was recorded at least ten times. The V call is TRBV7-2, the J call TRBJ2-1; D may be TRBD2 (6 bases). CDR1 is SGHTA, CDR2 FQGNSA, per germline. V lost 5 bases to trimming and J lost 10 bases, with 18 bases between them. The CDR3 is 14 amino acids. CDR3 bases: TGTGCCAGCAGCGCGGGACCGGCTTCCAGAGAGCAGTTCTTC. It translates to CASSAGPASREQFF.

This clonotype has only one observation. The chain links TRBV5-6 to TRBJ2-4; D gene uncertain. The length of the CDR3 is 13 residues. The germline CDR1 and CDR2 sequences are SGHDT and YYEEEE. Trimming shortened V by 2 bases and J by 4 bases, and 7 bases separated the two germline ends. The CDR3 reads CASSFGRKNIQYF. The CDR3 nucleotides are TGTGCCAGCAGCTTCGGCAGAAAAAACATTCAGTACTTC.

This clonotype was counted ten times or more. The gene calls are TRBV12-3 or TRBV12-4 and TRBJ2-6; no clear D. This CDR3 region has 17 residues. V lost 8 bases to trimming and J lost 4 bases, with 21 bases between them. CDR3 region: CASQVRRSSGGANVLTF. In DNA, the CDR3 is TGTGCCAGCCAGGTCCGACGGTCCTCAGGCGGGGCCAACGTCCTGACTTTC.

This clonotype was recorded many times. The chain carries TRBV5-1 and TRBJ1-1; no firm D call. The CDR3 contains 13 residues. The V gene lost 0 bases and the J gene lost 1 base, with 4 bases spanning the gap. The germline V gene has CDR1 SGHRS and CDR2 YFSETQ. The CDR3, as DNA: TGCGCCAGCAGCTTGGCCGAGAACACTGAAGCTTTCTTT. This codes for CASSLAENTEAFF. Variable domain in full (rest from reference TRBV5-1 and TRBJ1-1): KAGVTQTPRYLIKTRGQQVTLSCSPISGHRSVSWYQQTPGQGLQFLFEYFSETQRNKGNFPGRFSGRQFSNSRSEMNVSTLELGDSALYLCASSLAENTEAFFGQGTRLTVV.

In its sample, this clonotype was seen many times. The gene calls are TRBV5-1 and TRBJ2-1, with a tentative D call TRBD1 (6 bases). V was trimmed by 4 bases and J by 4 bases, leaving 12 bases between them. CDR1 is SGHRS, CDR2 YFSETQ, per germline. The CDR3 spans 14 residues. The CDR3 coding sequence is TGCGCCAGCAGCATACTGACAGGATACAATGAGCAGTTCTTC. This translates into CASSILTGYNEQFF. The complete variable domain, with remaining parts taken from reference TRBV5-1 and TRBJ2-1, reads KAGVTQTPRYLIKTRGQQVTLSCSPISGHRSVSWYQQTPGQGLQFLFEYFSETQRNKGNFPGRFSGRQFSNSRSEMNVSTLELGDSALYLCASSILTGYNEQFFGPGTRLTVL.

This clonotype showed up many times. V is TRBV20-1 and J is TRBJ2-7; 8 bases fit TRBD2. Germline V gives CDR1 DFQATT, CDR2 SNEGSKA (reference sequence). The CDR3 has 15 amino acids. V shed 5 bases and J 7 bases; nucleotides not matched to a gene: 16. The CDR3 nucleotides are TGCAGTGCTTTATCGGGGAGTAGCGGGACTAAAGAGCAGTACTTC. Encoded protein: CSALSGSSGTKEQYF.

The rearrangement joins TRBV6-1 to TRBJ2-3; D unresolved. From germline, CDR1 is MNHNS and CDR2 SASEGT. The CDR3 consists of 15 residues. V gave up 7 bases and J gave up 3 bases, with 17 bases separating them. The CDR3 loop is CASTSVAGMTDTQYF. Written as DNA, the CDR3 is TGTGCCAGCACGTCGGTAGCAGGAATGACAGATACGCAGTATTTT.

The rearrangement joins TRBV27 to TRBJ2-7; TRBD2 aligns across 9 bases. Germline CDR1 MNHEY, CDR2 SMNVEV (reference sequence). The CDR3 covers 15 residues. J was trimmed by 4 bases and V by 2 bases; bases with no gene match: 6. The CDR3 nucleotides read TGTGCCAGCAGTTTAAGGGCTAGCGGGGCATACGAGCAGTACTTC. It translates to CASSLRASGAYEQYF.